These T cell receptor beta chains were read from a single sample in a study of shared clonotypes between healthy human individuals. Some clones are missing from TCRdb's copy, which holds only in-frame ones; the method was immunoSEQ multiplex PCR. The table shows some 450,000 clones, with roughly four fifths occurring only once. Sequencing was performed on PBMCs. The receptors derive from a woman in her 40s in good health. Some clones in this sample may be carry-over from other donors' samples. Each CDR3 is given with its conserved first and last residue. The D gene is left open where the match is weak. Clone size appears in some rows only: once, few, many, or a class for an expanded clone.

V gene: TRBV9
J gene: TRBJ1-3
clone size: many
D gene: -
CDR3 protein: CASSRTVQPGNTIYF
CDR3 DNA: TGTGCCAGCAGCCGGACAGTTCAGCCTGGAAACACCATATATTTT

V gene: TRBV7-8
J gene: TRBJ2-2
clone size: many
D gene: -
CDR3 protein: CASSLEATGELFF
CDR3 DNA: TGTGCCAGCAGCTTAGAGGCCACCGGGGAGCTGTTTTTT

V gene: TRBV7-3
J gene: TRBJ2-1
clone size: -
D gene: -
CDR3 protein: CASSPSVTSYNEQFF
CDR3 DNA: TGTGCCAGCAGCCCCAGTGTTACAAGTTACAATGAGCAGTTCTTC

V gene: TRBV4-1
J gene: TRBJ2-7
clone size: few
D gene: TRBD1
CDR3 protein: CASSQTPGQAYEQYF
CDR3 DNA: TGCGCCAGCAGCCAAACGCCGGGACAGGCCTACGAGCAGTACTTC

V gene: TRBV5-1
J gene: TRBJ2-5
clone size: -
D gene: -
CDR3 protein: CATTRGSGETQYF
CDR3 DNA: TGCGCCACCACCCGGGGGAGTGGGGAGACCCAGTACTTC

V gene: TRBV19
J gene: TRBJ2-2
clone size: once
D gene: -
CDR3 protein: CASTARSALMAGELFF
CDR3 DNA: TGTGCCAGTACCGCCCGGTCAGCCCTAATGGCCGGGGAGCTGTTTTTT

V gene: TRBV6-6
J gene: TRBJ2-7
clone size: -
D gene: -
CDR3 protein: CASSYSRDYEQYF
CDR3 DNA: TGTGCCAGCAGTTACTCGAGGGATTACGAGCAGTACTTC

V gene: TRBV5-5
J gene: TRBJ1-2
clone size: -
D gene: TRBD1
CDR3 protein: CASSATGDSNYGYTF
CDR3 DNA: TGTGCCAGCAGCGCCACCGGGGACAGTAACTATGGCTACACCTTC

V gene: TRBV28
J gene: TRBJ1-1
clone size: -
D gene: TRBD1
CDR3 protein: CASSFLPGWDRGTEAFF
CDR3 DNA: TGTGCCAGCAGTTTTCTACCCGGCTGGGACAGAGGAACTGAAGCTTTCTTT

V gene: TRBV28
J gene: TRBJ1-1
clone size: few
D gene: TRBD1
CDR3 protein: CASSPRRPIGPGGENTEAFF
CDR3 DNA: TGTGCCAGCAGTCCCCGTCGACCTATAGGACCAGGGGGTGAGAACACTGAAGCTTTCTTT

V gene: TRBV4-2
J gene: TRBJ2-2
clone size: -
D gene: -
CDR3 protein: CASSQDARGRMTGELFF
CDR3 DNA: TGTGCCAGCAGCCAAGATGCCCGGGGACGGATGACCGGGGAGCTGTTTTTT

V gene: TRBV29-1
J gene: TRBJ2-1
clone size: -
D gene: TRBD2
CDR3 protein: CSVEAGGTSGYNEQFF
CDR3 DNA: TGCAGCGTTGAAGCGGGGGGGACTAGCGGTTACAATGAGCAGTTCTTC

V gene: TRBV7-2
J gene: TRBJ2-5
clone size: -
D gene: -
CDR3 protein: CASSPMGGRGETQYF
CDR3 DNA: TGTGCCAGCAGCCCCATGGGGGGTAGGGGAGAGACCCAGTACTTC

V gene: TRBV20-1
J gene: TRBJ2-7
clone size: -
D gene: -
CDR3 protein: CSAETRYEQYF
CDR3 DNA: TGCAGTGCTGAAACTCGCTACGAGCAGTACTTC

V gene: TRBV7-2
J gene: TRBJ2-1
clone size: -
D gene: TRBD2
CDR3 protein: CASSLGLAGYNEQFF
CDR3 DNA: TGTGCCAGCAGCTTAGGACTAGCGGGATACAATGAGCAGTTCTTC

V gene: TRBV11-1
J gene: TRBJ2-7
clone size: -
D gene: TRBD1
CDR3 protein: CASSSTGQGSYEQYF
CDR3 DNA: TGTGCCAGCAGCTCTACGGGACAGGGTTCCTACGAGCAGTACTTC

V gene: TRBV9
J gene: TRBJ1-1
clone size: few
D gene: -
CDR3 protein: CASSAENTEAFF
CDR3 DNA: TGTGCCAGCAGCGCAGAGAACACTGAAGCTTTCTTT

V gene: TRBV14
J gene: TRBJ2-5
clone size: -
D gene: TRBD2
CDR3 protein: CASSQSGSSETQYF
CDR3 DNA: TGTGCCAGCAGCCAGAGCGGGAGTAGCGAGACCCAGTACTTC

V gene: TRBV25-1
J gene: TRBJ1-2
clone size: few
D gene: TRBD1
CDR3 protein: CASSESTGFRYGYTF
CDR3 DNA: TGTGCCAGCAGTGAATCGACAGGGTTTCGATATGGCTACACCTTC

V gene: TRBV25-1
J gene: TRBJ1-1
clone size: -
D gene: -
CDR3 protein: CASSRDENTEAFF
CDR3 DNA: TGTGCCAGCAGTAGGGACGAGAACACTGAAGCTTTCTTT

V gene: TRBV11-2
J gene: TRBJ2-1
clone size: -
D gene: TRBD2
CDR3 protein: CASRPGTSAGVFIGEQFF
CDR3 DNA: TGTGCCAGCAGGCCCGGGACTAGCGCGGGAGTATTTATTGGTGAGCAGTTCTTC

V gene: TRBV7-2
J gene: TRBJ1-3
clone size: -
D gene: -
CDR3 protein: CASSLTSGNTIYF
CDR3 DNA: TGTGCCAGCAGCTTAACCTCTGGAAACACCATATATTTT

V gene: TRBV11-2
J gene: TRBJ1-1
clone size: -
D gene: -
CDR3 protein: CASSSDRNTEAFF
CDR3 DNA: TGTGCCAGCAGTTCGGACAGGAACACTGAAGCTTTCTTT

V gene: TRBV19
J gene: TRBJ2-7
clone size: -
D gene: TRBD2
CDR3 protein: CASSIAGEVFSEQYF
CDR3 DNA: TGTGCCAGTTCTATAGCGGGAGAAGTCTTCTCCGAGCAGTACTTC

V gene: TRBV6-5
J gene: TRBJ2-2
clone size: -
D gene: -
CDR3 protein: CASSYIAKNTGELFF
CDR3 DNA: TGTGCCAGCAGTTATATAGCCAAGAACACCGGGGAGCTGTTTTTT

V gene: TRBV6-5
J gene: TRBJ2-7
clone size: -
D gene: -
CDR3 protein: CASSSPYEQYF
CDR3 DNA: TGTGCCAGCAGTTCTCCCTACGAGCAGTACTTC

V gene: TRBV6-1
J gene: TRBJ2-7
clone size: many
D gene: -
CDR3 protein: CASSEQGNHYEQYF
CDR3 DNA: TGTGCCAGCAGTGAACAGGGGAATCACTACGAGCAGTACTTC

V gene: TRBV28
J gene: TRBJ1-5
clone size: -
D gene: -
CDR3 protein: CASSSYSMTQGRDQPQHF
CDR3 DNA: TGCGCCAGCAGTTCTTACTCGATGACCCAGGGTAGAGATCAGCCCCAGCATTTT

V gene: TRBV4-2
J gene: TRBJ2-1
clone size: -
D gene: TRBD2
CDR3 protein: CASSQGSTSGGGYNEQFF
CDR3 DNA: TGTGCCAGCAGCCAAGGGTCCACATCGGGCGGGGGTTACAATGAGCAGTTCTTC

V gene: TRBV11-1
J gene: TRBJ1-4
clone size: -
D gene: -
CDR3 protein: CASRAGTSATNEKLFF
CDR3 DNA: TGTGCCAGCAGAGCCGGGACATCTGCAACTAATGAAAAACTGTTTTTT

V gene: TRBV28
J gene: TRBJ2-7
clone size: -
D gene: -
CDR3 protein: CASSGTLLSYEQYF
CDR3 DNA: TGTGCCAGCAGTGGGACACTGCTCTCCTACGAGCAGTACTTC

V gene: TRBV4-1
J gene: TRBJ2-1
clone size: -
D gene: TRBD1
CDR3 protein: CASSRTGGLGEQFF
CDR3 DNA: TGCGCCAGCAGCCGAACAGGGGGCTTAGGTGAGCAGTTCTTC

V gene: TRBV7-9
J gene: TRBJ2-1
clone size: -
D gene: -
CDR3 protein: CASSSSSARSYNEQFF
CDR3 DNA: TGTGCCAGCAGCTCATCTAGCGCCCGCTCCTACAATGAGCAGTTCTTC

V gene: TRBV9
J gene: TRBJ1-2
clone size: -
D gene: TRBD1
CDR3 protein: CASSLRTGTYGYTF
CDR3 DNA: TGTGCCAGCAGCCTCCGGACAGGCACCTATGGCTACACCTTC

V gene: TRBV11-2
J gene: TRBJ1-1
clone size: -
D gene: TRBD1
CDR3 protein: CASSSLGQGAAEAFF
CDR3 DNA: TGTGCCAGCAGCTCCCTAGGTCAGGGGGCTGCTGAAGCTTTCTTT

V gene: TRBV18
J gene: TRBJ1-1
clone size: -
D gene: -
CDR3 protein: CASSPSMDSQNTEAFF
CDR3 DNA: TGTGCCAGCTCACCATCAATGGACAGTCAGAACACTGAAGCTTTCTTT

V gene: TRBV13
J gene: TRBJ2-3
clone size: -
D gene: -
CDR3 protein: CASSLGRGDTQYF
CDR3 DNA: TGTGCCAGCAGCTTAGGCCGAGGAGATACGCAGTATTTT

V gene: TRBV5-1
J gene: TRBJ2-5
clone size: -
D gene: -
CDR3 protein: CASSLGSAGETQYF
CDR3 DNA: TGCGCCAGCAGCTTGGGGAGTGCCGGGGAGACCCAGTACTTC

V gene: TRBV7-2
J gene: TRBJ2-5
clone size: -
D gene: -
CDR3 protein: CASNVGTSNQETQYF
CDR3 DNA: TGTGCCAGCAACGTGGGGACATCGAATCAAGAGACCCAGTACTTC

V gene: TRBV18
J gene: TRBJ2-3
clone size: once
D gene: TRBD1
CDR3 protein: CASSGTGIQDTQYF
CDR3 DNA: TGTGCCAGCTCCGGGACAGGGATCCAAGATACGCAGTATTTT

V gene: TRBV19
J gene: TRBJ2-6
clone size: few
D gene: -
CDR3 protein: CASSRPGTGANVLTF
CDR3 DNA: TGTGCCAGTAGTAGGCCGGGGACTGGGGCCAACGTCCTGACTTTC

V gene: TRBV4-2
J gene: TRBJ1-4
clone size: -
D gene: -
CDR3 protein: CASSQDRTSNEKLFF
CDR3 DNA: TGTGCCAGCAGCCAAGATAGGACATCTAATGAAAAACTGTTTTTT

V gene: TRBV10-3
J gene: TRBJ1-4
clone size: once
D gene: -
CDR3 protein: CAISDQGLGEKLFF
CDR3 DNA: TGTGCCATCAGTGATCAGGGACTGGGTGAAAAACTGTTTTTT

V gene: TRBV19
J gene: TRBJ2-3
clone size: once
D gene: TRBD2
CDR3 protein: CASSTLAGNTDTQYF
CDR3 DNA: TGTGCCAGTAGTACCTTAGCGGGCAACACAGATACGCAGTATTTT

V gene: TRBV6-5
J gene: TRBJ2-7
clone size: -
D gene: -
CDR3 protein: CASSSRRLYPSYEQYF
CDR3 DNA: TGTGCCAGCAGTTCCCGTAGACTTTATCCCTCCTACGAGCAGTACTTC

V gene: TRBV2
J gene: TRBJ1-2
clone size: -
D gene: -
CDR3 protein: CASSEARGAGGYTF
CDR3 DNA: TGTGCCAGCAGTGAAGCAAGGGGGGCGGGTGGCTACACCTTC

V gene: TRBV5-4
J gene: TRBJ2-6
clone size: -
D gene: TRBD1
CDR3 protein: CASSDRDRGGSGANVLTF
CDR3 DNA: TGTGCCAGCAGCGACCGGGACAGGGGCGGCTCTGGGGCCAACGTCCTGACTTTC

V gene: TRBV29-1
J gene: TRBJ2-2
clone size: -
D gene: TRBD2
CDR3 protein: CSVQTSGRTGELFF
CDR3 DNA: TGCAGCGTACAAACTAGCGGGAGAACCGGGGAGCTGTTTTTT

V gene: TRBV28
J gene: TRBJ2-1
clone size: -
D gene: -
CDR3 protein: CASGRGRAYNEQFF
CDR3 DNA: TGTGCCAGCGGGCGGGGAAGGGCCTACAATGAGCAGTTCTTC

V gene: TRBV10-2
J gene: TRBJ2-3
clone size: -
D gene: -
CDR3 protein: CASTERGDTQYF
CDR3 DNA: TGCGCCAGCACCGAGAGGGGGGATACGCAGTATTTT

V gene: TRBV15
J gene: TRBJ2-1
clone size: -
D gene: -
CDR3 protein: CATSRPNRDYNEQFF
CDR3 DNA: TGTGCCACCAGCAGGCCCAACCGGGACTACAATGAGCAGTTCTTC

V gene: TRBV30
J gene: TRBJ1-1
clone size: -
D gene: -
CDR3 protein: CAWSVDRNTEAFF
CDR3 DNA: TGTGCCTGGAGCGTTGACAGGAACACTGAAGCTTTCTTT

V gene: TRBV4-1
J gene: TRBJ2-7
clone size: once
D gene: TRBD2
CDR3 protein: CASSPRGTSAEQYF
CDR3 DNA: TGCGCCAGCAGCCCCCGAGGGACTAGCGCCGAGCAGTACTTC

V gene: TRBV7-9
J gene: TRBJ2-2
clone size: -
D gene: -
CDR3 protein: CASNSKGPGARELFF
CDR3 DNA: TGTGCCAGCAACTCAAAGGGGCCAGGCGCCCGGGAGCTGTTTTTT